This T cell receptor beta chain was found in a study of blood T cell repertoires in COVID-19. On the study more broadly: Acute-phase and convalescent COVID-19 samples originated in the United States, Italy and Spain. PBMCs, B-cell-depleted T cells, or T cells were the source of the cDNA or gDNA that made up the material.

Authors' analysis steps: Reference gene primer amplification in the assay estimated nucleated cell counts. The data were produced by immunoSEQ multiplex PCR, yet TCRdb's version contains in-frame clones alone and is incomplete. The D gene and trimming were derived from the DNA, and the V and J assignments and clone size from that table. The table lists about 240,000 clones, over 75% of them singletons. Trimming pared 3 bases from V and 1 base from J, leaving 8 bases between. In germline, CDR1 is KGHSH, CDR2 LQKENI. The CDR3 is 14 residues long. This sequence joins TRBV18 and TRBJ2-3, with D tentatively TRBD1 (6 bases). Sequencing was carried out using peripheral blood. This receptor was identified in a man aged 25-40 years who had recovered from COVID-19. CDR3 amino acids: CASSPGARTDTQYF. In nucleotides, the CDR3 is TGTGCCAGCTCACCGGGGGCCCGCACAGATACGCAGTATTTT. Together with reference TRBV18 and TRBJ2-3, the CDR3 gives the full variable domain: NAGVMQNPRHLVRRRGQEARLRCSPMKGHSHVYWYRQLPEEGLKFMVYLQKENIIDESGMPKERFSAEFPKEGPSILRIQQVVRGDSAAYFCASSPGARTDTQYFGPGTRLTVL.